The 10 T cell receptor beta chains below come from one sample, sequenced in a study of blood T cell repertoires in COVID-19. Libraries were prepared by immunoSEQ multiplex PCR; TCRdb keeps only in-frame clonotypes and omits some of them. The table lists 60,000 to 80,000 clones, roughly nine tenths of them singletons. The sample taken for sequencing was peripheral blood. The receptors were sampled from a woman aged 55-69 years with COVID-19, enrolled during active disease.

V and J are TRBV24-1 and TRBJ2-1; D gene uncertain. Germline values: CDR1 KGHDR, CDR2 SFDVKD. The CDR3 length is 11 residues. V dropped 1 base and J dropped 10 bases, with 4 bases sitting between them. CDR3 in amino acids: CATSDFEEQFF. DNA of the CDR3: TGTGCCACCAGTGATTTCGAGGAGCAGTTCTTC.

V and J are TRBV19 and TRBJ1-4; D unresolved. The length of the CDR3 is 14 residues. The V and J ends lost 4 bases and 0 bases respectively, with 6 bases between them. The germline CDR1 and CDR2 sequences are LNHDA and SQIVND (reference sequence). The CDR3 DNA follows: TGTGCCAGTAGTACGTTAGCAACTAATGAAAAACTGTTTTTT. Translating gives CASSTLATNEKLFF. Together with reference TRBV19 and TRBJ1-4, the CDR3 gives the full variable domain: DGGITQSPKYLFRKEGQNVTLSCEQNLNHDAMYWYRQDPGQGLRLIYYSQIVNDFQKGDIAEGYSVSREKKESFPLTVTSAQKNPTAFYLCASSTLATNEKLFFGSGTQLSVL.

The chain uses TRBV7-2 and TRBJ1-6; D unclear. CDR1 and CDR2 (germline): SGHTA, FQGNSA. This CDR3 comprises 12 residues. The V end lost 5 bases, the J end lost 11 bases, and 10 bases lay between the germline ends. The CDR3 region is CASSPRVAPLHF. The CDR3 coding sequence is TGTGCCAGCAGCCCCCGGGTGGCACCCCTCCACTTT. Drawing the rest from reference TRBV7-2 and TRBJ1-6, the complete variable domain is GAGVSQSPSNKVTEKGKDVELRCDPISGHTALYWYRQSLGQGLEFLIYFQGNSAPDKSGLPSDRFSAERTGGSVSTLTIQRTQQEDSAVYLCASSPRVAPLHFGNGTRLTVT.

The V gene is TRBV7-4, the J gene TRBJ1-5, with D hard to call. This CDR3 comprises 15 residues. Trimming removed 5 bases from V and 3 bases from J, with 14 bases in between. The germline V gene encodes CDR1 SGHVT and CDR2 SQSDAQ. As DNA, the CDR3 is TGTGCCAGCAGCATCTGGGTTGAGGTCAATCAGCCCCAGCATTTT. Translation gives CASSIWVEVNQPQHF. The complete variable domain, with remaining parts taken from reference TRBV7-4 and TRBJ1-5, reads GAGVSQSPRYKVAKRGRDVALRCDSISGHVTLYWYRQTLGQGSEVLTYSQSDAQRDKSGRPSGRFSAERPERSVSTLKIQRTEQGDSAVYLCASSIWVEVNQPQHFGDGTRLSIL.

The V gene is TRBV25-1, the J gene TRBJ1-6; a weak D match, TRBD1 (5 bases). Trimming removed 1 base at V and 10 bases at J, with 11 bases between. CDR1 and CDR2 (germline): MGHDK, SYGVNS. CDR3 length: 14 residues. DNA of the CDR3: TGTGCCAGCAGTGAATTAGGGGAGGGGTCACCCCTCCACTTT. It encodes CASSELGEGSPLHF.

The rearrangement uses TRBV9 and TRBJ2-5, with 9 bases fitting TRBD2. The CDR3 sequence is 14 residues long. The V gene end was trimmed by 0 bases and the J gene end by 5 bases; junction bases not matched to a gene: 2. Germline CDR1 reads SGDLS; CDR2 reads YYNGEE. The CDR3 loop reads CASSVVAGEETQYF. DNA of the CDR3: TGTGCCAGCAGCGTAGTAGCGGGAGAGGAGACCCAGTACTTC. Complete variable domain (other parts from reference TRBV9 and TRBJ2-5): DSGVTQTPKHLITATGQRVTLRCSPRSGDLSVYWYQQSLDQGLQFLIQYYNGEERAKGNILERFSAQQFPDLHSELNLSSLELGDSALYFCASSVVAGEETQYFGPGTRLLVL.

V usage is TRBV9 and J usage is TRBJ2-1; 7 positions agree with TRBD1. V was pared by 3 bases and J by 7 bases, with 7 bases of the junction left unmatched. Germline CDR1 SGDLS, CDR2 YYNGEE. CDR3 length: 14 residues. CDR3 residues: CASSAQGTGNEQFF. In DNA form, the CDR3 reads TGTGCCAGCAGCGCACAGGGGACGGGGAATGAGCAGTTCTTC.

The rearrangement joins TRBV5-1 to TRBJ2-5; a possible D gene is TRBD2 (6 bases). The germline V gene encodes CDR1 SGHRS and CDR2 YFSETQ. The CDR3 has 18 amino acids. Trimming took off 4 bases at V and 5 bases at J, with 27 bases between the two ends. Here the CDR3 DNA reads TGCGCCAGCAGCCCCGGGCGGCTCTCGCGGGGACCCATGGAGACCCAGTACTTC. Translated, it gives CASSPGRLSRGPMETQYF. Filled out from reference TRBV5-1 and TRBJ2-5, the complete variable domain reads KAGVTQTPRYLIKTRGQQVTLSCSPISGHRSVSWYQQTPGQGLQFLFEYFSETQRNKGNFPGRFSGRQFSNSRSEMNVSTLELGDSALYLCASSPGRLSRGPMETQYFGPGTRLLVL.

This clone was seen only once. V and J are TRBV25-1 and TRBJ1-5, with 7 bases aligning to TRBD1. The germline V gene encodes CDR1 MGHDK and CDR2 SYGVNS. J lost 5 bases, V lost 6 bases, and 4 bases had no gene match. The CDR3 is made up of 13 amino acids. The CDR3 nucleotides read TGTGCCAGCAGCCTAACAGGGGATCAGCCCCAGCATTTT. Translation: CASSLTGDQPQHF.

The rearrangement uses TRBV30 and TRBJ2-5; weak D call: TRBD1 (5 bases). The V gene lost 4 bases and the J gene lost 5 bases, with 8 bases spanning the gap. The CDR3 loop spans 11 amino acids. Germline V CDR1 and CDR2: GTSNPN, SVGIG (reference sequence). CDR3 sequence (DNA): TGTGCCTGGAAGACAGTCGAGACCCAGTACTTC. Amino acid sequence: CAWKTVETQYF. Variable domain in full (rest from reference TRBV30 and TRBJ2-5): SQTIHQWPATLVQPVGSPLSLECTVEGTSNPNLYWYRQAAGRGLQLLFYSVGIGQISSEVPQNLSASRPQDRQFILSSKKLLLSDSGFYLCAWKTVETQYFGPGTRLLVL.